Shown below are 5 T cell receptor beta chains from a single sample sequenced in a study of T cell responses to AZD1222 COVID-19 vaccine. Measured with immunoSEQ multiplex PCR; TCRdb has only the in-frame clones, and not every one. The table lists 70,000 to 95,000 clones, 85% to 90% of them singletons. Material: peripheral blood, obtained on day 0 of MenACWY control vaccination. Receptors originate from an adult in good health.

V and J are TRBV28 and TRBJ1-2; 8 bases are shared with TRBD1. CDR1 is MDHEN and CDR2 is SYDVKM in the germline V gene. Trimming took 9 bases from V and 5 from J; bases not matched to a gene: 14. This CDR3 comprises 15 residues. This CDR3 is CARNRTDRAVYGYTF. The CDR3 DNA reads TGTGCCAGGAATCGAACGGACAGGGCGGTTTATGGCTACACCTTC.

This clone turned up a few times. The J gene is TRBJ1-2, the V gene TRBV27, with no clear D. Germline V gene sequence: CDR1 MNHEY, CDR2 SMNVEV (reference sequence). Trimming took 2 bases from V and 3 from J, leaving 7 bases between them. CDR3 length: 13 residues. The CDR3 region has the DNA TGTGCCAGCAGTTTAGGGAGATACTATGGCTACACCTTC. Protein sequence: CASSLGRYYGYTF.

This chain joins TRBV4-1 and TRBJ2-3; 8 nucleotides line up with TRBD2. Germline CDR1 reads MGHRA; CDR2 reads YSYEKL. The length of the CDR3 is 17 residues. J was trimmed by 2 bases and V by 0 bases; bases with no gene match: 7. CDR3 in DNA: TGCGCCAGCAGCCAAGATAGGACTAGCACGATCACAGATACGCAGTATTTT. As protein: CASSQDRTSTITDTQYF.

Concerning this clone: This same CDR3 is encoded by further DNA sequences in the sample. V gene TRBV6-6 combines with J gene TRBJ2-7; 9 bases are a match to TRBD1. V lost 5 bases, J lost 3 bases, and 5 bases stayed unmatched. The CDR3 is made up of 14 amino acids. CDR1 and CDR2 (germline): MNHNY, SVGAGI (reference sequence). The CDR3 here is CASSTGQGFYEQYF. CDR3 nucleotide sequence: TGTGCCAGCAGTACGGGACAGGGATTCTACGAGCAGTACTTC.

V and J are TRBV7-9 and TRBJ2-1, with D unresolved. CDR3 size: 13 residues. Per germline, CDR1 SEHNR and CDR2 FQNEAQ (reference sequence). Trimming took off 2 bases at V and 5 bases at J, with 7 bases between the two ends. The CDR3 nucleotides read TGTGCCAGCAGCTTAAGGGCGGACAATGAGCAGTTCTTC. It specifies CASSLRADNEQFF.